The sequence of this T cell receptor (beta chain) was determined in a study of cytomegalovirus exposure and HLA in healthy donors. Study outcomes and limitations: A later analysis reportedly identified an Asian-associated ancestry cluster as carrying fewer N-insertions than the approximately 640-donor mean. Reports indicate that TCR beta sequences accurately predicted the HLA-A and HLA-B alleles of most subjects. Earlier results showed most TCR beta V segments being productive about 87% or about 30% of the time.

For this clone: What it binds is unknown.

Germline V lookup: CDR1 SGHTA, CDR2 FQGTGA. V lost 3 bases to trimming and J lost 7 bases; unmatched junction nucleotides: 7. The CDR3 runs 15 residues. Both 60 Vbeta primers and 13 Jbeta primers went into the PCR. Source study methods: Unique TCR beta chains numbered about 79 million in a later analysis, with roughly 10 million shared. TCRdb's copy holds only in-frame clones and misses some; the assay was immunoSEQ multiplex PCR. V and J calls and clone size come straight from that table; D and trimming were deduced from the DNA. The sample lists roughly 200,000 clones; more than 60% were seen once. The sample was PBMCs. The receptor was derived from a woman aged 55-69 years in good health and CMV-seropositive. This chain joins TRBV7-3 and TRBJ1-4, with 8 bases that match TRBD1. In DNA form, the CDR3 reads TGTGCCAGCAGCTTGTCCGGGACAGGCCTTGAAAAACTGTTTTTT. This codes for CASSLSGTGLEKLFF.